This TCR beta chain was documented in a study of cytomegalovirus exposure and HLA in healthy donors. Study as a whole: From 170 million or so T cells, an earlier analysis saw 120 million or so unique TCR beta sequences.

The length of the CDR3 is 13 residues. CDR1 and CDR2 from the germline V gene are MDHEN and SYDVKM. Trimming stripped 2 bases from V and 5 bases from J, with 9 bases between. This clone was picked up a small number of times. Antigen unknown. Primers: 60 Vbeta forward and 13 Jbeta reverse. Assay used: immunoSEQ multiplex PCR; TCRdb lists only in-frame clones, some missing. The sample has about 180,000 clones; about 80% are singletons. Study-level findings and limits: Follow-up analysis later connected one missense variant in DCLRE1C with trimming of TCR beta V- and J-genes.

The V gene is TRBV28, the J gene TRBJ1-2, with D uncertain. Material: PBMCs. This receptor was identified in a man under 40 in good health and CMV-seropositive. The CDR3 bases are TGTGCCAGCAGTTTAACGGACTCGTATGGCTACACCTTC. Translated, it gives CASSLTDSYGYTF.